This T cell receptor (beta chain) was retrieved from a study of blood T cell repertoires in COVID-19. Some clones are missing from TCRdb's copy, which holds only in-frame ones; the method was immunoSEQ multiplex PCR. The top ten clones hold 7% to 9% of a sample with 30,000 to 35,000 clones, around four fifths of them seen once. V trimming: 0 bases; J trimming: 1 base; junction bases outside the gene matches: 6. The CDR3 has 18 residues. The germline CDR1 and CDR2 sequences are LNHNV and YYDKDF (reference sequence). This chain connects TRBV15 to TRBJ2-3; 11 bases are a match to TRBD1. This TCR came from a woman in her fifties or sixties with acute or convalescent COVID-19. Sequencing was carried out using peripheral blood. CDR3 protein: CATSREMGTGGRTDTQYF. The CDR3 DNA is TGTGCCACCAGCAGAGAAATGGGGACAGGGGGTCGCACAGATACGCAGTATTTT. Filled out from reference TRBV15 and TRBJ2-3, the complete variable domain reads DAMVIQNPRYQVTQFGKPVTLSCSQTLNHNVMYWYQQKSSQAPKLLFHYYDKDFNNEADTPDNFQSRRPNTSFCFLDIRSPGLGDTAMYLCATSREMGTGGRTDTQYFGPGTRLTVL.